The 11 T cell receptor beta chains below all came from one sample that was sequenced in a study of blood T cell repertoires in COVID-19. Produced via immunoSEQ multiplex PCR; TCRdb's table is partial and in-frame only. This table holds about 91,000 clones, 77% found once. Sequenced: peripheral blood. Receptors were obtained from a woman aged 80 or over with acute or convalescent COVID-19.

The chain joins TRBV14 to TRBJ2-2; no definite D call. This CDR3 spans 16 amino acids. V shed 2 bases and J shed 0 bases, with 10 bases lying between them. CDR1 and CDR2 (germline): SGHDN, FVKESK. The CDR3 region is CASSQFSPANTGELFF. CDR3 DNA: TGTGCCAGCAGCCAATTTTCGCCAGCGAACACCGGGGAGCTGTTTTTT.

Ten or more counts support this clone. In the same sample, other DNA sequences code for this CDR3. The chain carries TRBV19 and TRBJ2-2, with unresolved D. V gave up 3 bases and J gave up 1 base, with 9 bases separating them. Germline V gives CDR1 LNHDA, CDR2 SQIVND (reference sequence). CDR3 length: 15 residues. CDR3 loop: CASSIRRLNTGELFF. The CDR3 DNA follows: TGTGCCAGTAGTATTCGGCGGCTGAACACCGGGGAGCTGTTTTTT.

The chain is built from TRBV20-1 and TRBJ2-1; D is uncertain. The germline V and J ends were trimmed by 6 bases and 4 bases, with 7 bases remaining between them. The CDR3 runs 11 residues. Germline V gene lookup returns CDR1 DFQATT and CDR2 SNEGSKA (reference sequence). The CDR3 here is CSARMYNEQFF. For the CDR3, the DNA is TGCAGTGCCAGGATGTACAATGAGCAGTTCTTC.

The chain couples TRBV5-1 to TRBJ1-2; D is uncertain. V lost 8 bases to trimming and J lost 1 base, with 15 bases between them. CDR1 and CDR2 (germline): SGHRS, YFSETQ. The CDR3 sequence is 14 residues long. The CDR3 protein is CASKEAVVNYGYTF. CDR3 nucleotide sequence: TGCGCCAGTAAGGAAGCGGTGGTTAACTATGGCTACACCTTC.

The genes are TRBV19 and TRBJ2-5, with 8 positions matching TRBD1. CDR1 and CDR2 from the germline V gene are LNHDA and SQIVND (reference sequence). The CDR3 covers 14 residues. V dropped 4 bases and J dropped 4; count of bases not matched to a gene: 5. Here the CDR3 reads CASSNGQGRETQYF. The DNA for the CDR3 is TGTGCCAGTAGTAACGGACAGGGCAGAGAGACCCAGTACTTC.

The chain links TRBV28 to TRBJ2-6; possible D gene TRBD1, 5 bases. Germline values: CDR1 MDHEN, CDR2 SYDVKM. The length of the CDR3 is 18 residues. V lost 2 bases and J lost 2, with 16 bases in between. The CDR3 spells CASSLPLHQGPGANVLTF. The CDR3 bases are TGTGCCAGCAGTTTACCCCTCCATCAGGGCCCTGGGGCCAACGTCCTGACTTTC.

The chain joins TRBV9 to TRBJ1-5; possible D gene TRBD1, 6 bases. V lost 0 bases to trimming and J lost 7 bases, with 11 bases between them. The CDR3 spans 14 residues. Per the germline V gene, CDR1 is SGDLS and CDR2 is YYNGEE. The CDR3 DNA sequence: TGTGCCAGCAGCGTAGGGGGGCTGGGACAGCCCCAGCATTTT. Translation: CASSVGGLGQPQHF.

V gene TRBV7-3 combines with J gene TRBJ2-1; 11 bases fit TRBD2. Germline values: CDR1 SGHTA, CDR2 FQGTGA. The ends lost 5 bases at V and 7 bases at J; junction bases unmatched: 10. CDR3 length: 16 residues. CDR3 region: CASSPQLAGAGNEQFF. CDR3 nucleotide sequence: TGTGCCAGCAGCCCTCAACTAGCGGGGGCAGGGAATGAGCAGTTCTTC. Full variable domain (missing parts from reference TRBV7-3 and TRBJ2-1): GAGVSQTPSNKVTEKGKYVELRCDPISGHTALYWYRQSLGQGPEFLIYFQGTGAADDSGLPNDRFFAVRPEGSVSTLKIQRTERGDSAVYLCASSPQLAGAGNEQFFGPGTRLTVL.

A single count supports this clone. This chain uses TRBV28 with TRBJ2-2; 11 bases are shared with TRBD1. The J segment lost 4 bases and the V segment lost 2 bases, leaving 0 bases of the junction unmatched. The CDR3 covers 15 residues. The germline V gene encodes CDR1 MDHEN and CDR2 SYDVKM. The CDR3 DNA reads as TGTGCCAGCAGTTTAGGACAGGGGGCCACCGGGGAGCTGTTTTTT. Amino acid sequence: CASSLGQGATGELFF.

CDR3 DNA sequence: TGTGCCAGCAGCCAGGCGGGGGCGAGGGAAAACATTCAGTACTTC. It specifies CASSQAGARENIQYF. This chain joins TRBV6-5 and TRBJ2-4; tentative D call: TRBD2 (7 bases). The CDR3 totals 15 residues. Germline V gives CDR1 MNHEY, CDR2 SVGAGI. V was trimmed by 6 bases and J by 5 bases, leaving 17 bases between them.

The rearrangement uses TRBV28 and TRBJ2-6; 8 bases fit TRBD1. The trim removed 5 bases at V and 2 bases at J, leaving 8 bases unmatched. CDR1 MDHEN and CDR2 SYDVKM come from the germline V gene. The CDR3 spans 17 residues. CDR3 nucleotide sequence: TGTGCCAGCAGTCCCCGGACAGGGAGCCCTGGGGCCAACGTCCTGACTTTC. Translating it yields CASSPRTGSPGANVLTF.